This entry describes one T cell receptor beta chain. Its antigen is currently unknown. These data originate in a study of molecular identifiers for immune sequencing clone quantification. Study-wide context: Replicates partitioned RNA from around 18,000 or 91,000 naive CD8 cells into five parts, sequencing four.

Generation of bulk TCR libraries relied on previously described methods and listed TCR primers. From the PCR reads, TCRdb called clonotypes with MiXCR, one entry per CDR3 protein. The sample comprises just under 650,000 distinct CDR3 sequences, roughly 21% of which are singletons, and about 0.9% rests with the top ten. The study, taken as a whole, reports: The sizes of highly expanded clones could be underestimated when identical TCR molecules share a barcode.

V was trimmed by 4 bases and J by 1 base, leaving 20 bases between them. The V gene's germline CDR1 is SGHTA and CDR2 FQGNSA. The CDR3 consists of 17 residues. Sorted cell numbers of roughly 19,000 to 1,000,000, with 10%, 30% or 50% RNA, served as input for naive CD8 libraries. This receptor was identified in a human donor in good health. Some libraries in this study had Jurkat cell RNA spiked in. The gene calls are TRBV7-2 and TRBJ2-7; tentative D call: TRBD2 (5 bases). Sample: naive CD8+ T cells from blood, with Jurkat cell RNA spiked in. The subset: FACS-sorted CD8+CD4-CCR7+CD45RA+ naive T cells. Here the CDR3 reads CTSSSPIQAEYSYEQYF. As DNA, the CDR3 is TGTACCAGCAGCTCCCCGATCCAAGCGGAATATTCCTACGAGCAGTACTTC.